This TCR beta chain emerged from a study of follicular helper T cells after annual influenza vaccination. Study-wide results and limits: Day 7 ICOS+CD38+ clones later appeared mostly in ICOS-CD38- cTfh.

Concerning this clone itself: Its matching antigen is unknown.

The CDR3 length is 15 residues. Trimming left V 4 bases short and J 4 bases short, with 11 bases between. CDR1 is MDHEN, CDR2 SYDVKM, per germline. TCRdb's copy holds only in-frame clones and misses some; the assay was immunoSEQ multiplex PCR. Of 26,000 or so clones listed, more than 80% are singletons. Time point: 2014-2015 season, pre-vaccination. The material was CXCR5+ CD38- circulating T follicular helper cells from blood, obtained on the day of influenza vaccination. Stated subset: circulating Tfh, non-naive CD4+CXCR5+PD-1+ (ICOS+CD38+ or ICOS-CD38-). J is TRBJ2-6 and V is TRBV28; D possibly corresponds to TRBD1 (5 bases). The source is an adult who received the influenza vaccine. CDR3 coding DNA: TGTGCCAGCAGTTCTCAAGGACAAGGGGCCAACGTCCTGACTTTC. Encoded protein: CASSSQGQGANVLTF.